This T cell receptor (beta chain) was recovered during a study of Ad26.COV2.S vaccination and SARS-CoV-2 variants. Germline loops: CDR1 MDHEN, CDR2 SYDVKM. This CDR3 comprises 15 residues. V was clipped by 6 bases and J by 2 bases; unmatched bases: 3. Details on this clone: Its antigen is still unknown.

Assay used: immunoSEQ multiplex PCR; TCRdb lists only in-frame clones, some missing. The table has under 95,000 clones, more than 70% seen once. Study findings and constraints: An underestimation of total T cell responses may have resulted from the TCR breadth and depth analyses. Breadth, reportedly substantial, characterized the spike-specific CD8+ and CD4+ T cell responses after vaccination.

This chain uses TRBV28 with TRBJ2-7; TRBD2 matches 14 bases. Sequenced here: peripheral blood, sampled after recovery from COVID-19. This clonotype was obtained from a human donor who had recovered from COVID-19. CDR3 sequence (DNA): TGTGCCAGCAGGTGGGGACTAGCGGGGGCCTACGAGCAGTACTTC. It specifies CASRWGLAGAYEQYF.